The clone carrying this T cell receptor beta chain was seen repeatedly, ten times or more. Its antigen is currently unknown. Clinical symptoms, serum thyroxine, TRAb, thyroid ultrasound and orbital computed tomography informed diagnoses. PBMCs were derived from 7.5 to 10 ml fresh peripheral blood. V was trimmed by 6 bases and J by 5 bases, leaving 19 bases between them. Per the germline V gene, CDR1 is SNHLY and CDR2 is FYNNEI. This CDR3 has 15 residues. This record comes from a study of T cells in Graves' hyperthyroidism and ophthalmopathy. It was RNA transcripts that yielded the amplified TCR beta CDR3 regions. During a first-round RT-PCR of the TCR CDR3, the HTBI primer set was used. In TCRdb, the multiplex PCR reads were re-called with MiXCR into one record per CDR3 protein. The sample records over 550,000 distinct CDR3 sequences, roughly 17% being singletons. General study points: Blood also carried most thyroid clonotypes expanded above 0.001.

This chain uses TRBV2 with TRBJ1-1; D is possibly TRBD1 (6 bases). The sequence was obtained from a woman between 18 and 30 years old with Graves' hyperthyroidism. Source material: blood. As DNA, the CDR3 is TGTGCCAGCAGACAGGGACTTGGAATAGCTACTGAAGCTTTCTTT. Residues: CASRQGLGIATEAFF.